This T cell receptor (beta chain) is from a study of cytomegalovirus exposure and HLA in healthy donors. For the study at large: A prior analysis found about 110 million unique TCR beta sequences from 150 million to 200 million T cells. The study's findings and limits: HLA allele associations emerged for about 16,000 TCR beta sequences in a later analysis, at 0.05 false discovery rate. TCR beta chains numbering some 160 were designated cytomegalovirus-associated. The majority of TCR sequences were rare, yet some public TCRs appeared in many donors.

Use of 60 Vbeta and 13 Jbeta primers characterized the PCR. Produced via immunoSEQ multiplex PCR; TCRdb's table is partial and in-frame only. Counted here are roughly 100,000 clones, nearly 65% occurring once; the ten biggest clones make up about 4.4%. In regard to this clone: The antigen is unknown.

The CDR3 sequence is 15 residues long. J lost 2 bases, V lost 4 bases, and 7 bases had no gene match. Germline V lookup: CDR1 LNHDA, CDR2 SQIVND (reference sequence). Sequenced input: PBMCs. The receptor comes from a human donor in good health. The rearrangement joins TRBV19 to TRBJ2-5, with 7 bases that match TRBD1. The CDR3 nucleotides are TGTGCCAGTAGTACCAGGGGGACGGTGCAAGAGACCCAGTACTTC. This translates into CASSTRGTVQETQYF.